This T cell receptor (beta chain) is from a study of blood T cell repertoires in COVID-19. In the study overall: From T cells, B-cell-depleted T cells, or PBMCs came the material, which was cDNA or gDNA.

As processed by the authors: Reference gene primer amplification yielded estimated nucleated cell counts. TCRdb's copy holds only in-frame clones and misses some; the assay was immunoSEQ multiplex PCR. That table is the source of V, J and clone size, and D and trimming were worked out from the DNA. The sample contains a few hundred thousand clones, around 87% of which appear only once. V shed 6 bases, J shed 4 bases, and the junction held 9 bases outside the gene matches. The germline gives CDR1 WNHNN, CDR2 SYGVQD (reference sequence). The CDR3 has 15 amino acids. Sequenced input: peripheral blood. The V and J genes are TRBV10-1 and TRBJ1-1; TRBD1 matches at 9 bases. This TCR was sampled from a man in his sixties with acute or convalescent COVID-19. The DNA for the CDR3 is TGCGCCAGCAGCTCCAAGACAGGGGGGAGCACTGAAGCTTTCTTT. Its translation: CASSSKTGGSTEAFF.